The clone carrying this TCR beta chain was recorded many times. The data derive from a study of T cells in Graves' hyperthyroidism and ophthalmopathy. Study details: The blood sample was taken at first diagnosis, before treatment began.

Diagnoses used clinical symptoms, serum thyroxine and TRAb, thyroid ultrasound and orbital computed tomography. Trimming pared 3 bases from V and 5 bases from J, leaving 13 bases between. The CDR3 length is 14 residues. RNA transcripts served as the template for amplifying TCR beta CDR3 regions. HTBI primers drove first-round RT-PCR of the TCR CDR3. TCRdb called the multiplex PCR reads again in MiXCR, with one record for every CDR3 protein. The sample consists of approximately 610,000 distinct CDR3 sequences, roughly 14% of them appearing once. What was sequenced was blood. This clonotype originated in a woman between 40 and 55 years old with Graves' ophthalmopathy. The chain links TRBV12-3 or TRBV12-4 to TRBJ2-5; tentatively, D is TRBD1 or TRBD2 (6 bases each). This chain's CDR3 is CASSLVGGWETQYF. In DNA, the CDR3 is TGTGCCAGCAGTTTGGTCGGGGGCTGGGAGACCCAGTACTTC.